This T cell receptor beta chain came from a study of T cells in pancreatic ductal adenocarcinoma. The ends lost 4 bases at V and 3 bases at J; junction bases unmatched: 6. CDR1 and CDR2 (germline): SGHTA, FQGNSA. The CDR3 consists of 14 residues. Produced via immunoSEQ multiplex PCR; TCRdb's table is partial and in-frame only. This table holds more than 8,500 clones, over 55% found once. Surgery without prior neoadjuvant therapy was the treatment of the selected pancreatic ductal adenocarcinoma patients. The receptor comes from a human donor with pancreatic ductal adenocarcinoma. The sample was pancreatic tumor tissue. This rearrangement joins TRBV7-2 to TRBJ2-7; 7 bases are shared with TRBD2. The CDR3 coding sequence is TGTGCCAGCAGCTCGATGGGACTACACTACGAGCAGTACTTC. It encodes CASSSMGLHYEQYF.